This is a list of T cell receptor beta chains from one sample in a study of T cell responses to AZD1222 COVID-19 vaccine. The method was immunoSEQ multiplex PCR; TCRdb's version includes in-frame clones alone and lacks a portion of them. The repertoire consists of 84,000 or so clones, with over 75% occurring once and the leading ten covering around 5.1%. Specimen: peripheral blood, collected on day 0 of MenACWY control vaccination. The source of these receptors is an adult in good health. CDR3s include the opening cysteine and the closing phenylalanine or tryptophan.

v_gene	CDR3aa
TRBV4-3	CASSQEFLESEQYF
TRBV5-6	CASSLRGAADNQPQHF
TRBV6-2/TRBV6-3	CASSSLETGVMNTEAFF
TRBV10-3	CAISDPPPDRVGNTIYF
TRBV9	CASSPPGPDNEKLFF
TRBV4-1	CASSQDPGGTGELFF
TRBV13	CASSLGGQVFSGANVLTF
TRBV5-6	CASSLGVRGGLFGTDTQYF
TRBV7-2	CASSPGGSRGNIQYF
TRBV9	CASSVATGGEAFF
TRBV15	CATSRAPGGTYYGYTF
TRBV4-3	CASSHNAGDSENTIYF
TRBV29-1	CSVVGSGERTGNTIYF
TRBV11-3	CASSLEGSDYEQYF
TRBV3-1/TRBV3-2	CASSRDRDSGGYTF
TRBV9	CASSDRAGGDTEAFF